This TCR beta chain is drawn from a study of blood T cells in healthy people across ages. General study findings and limits: TCR beta diversity per million T cells fell roughly linearly with age.

Germline V lookup: CDR1 SGHRS, CDR2 YFSETQ. The CDR3 is 13 residues long. This clonotype showed up many times. Antigen unknown. A J-beta primer mix and a sample-barcoded 5' primer were used in a second PCR of roughly 7 to 12 cycles. TCRdb analysed the 5' RACE reads with MiXCR anew, one entry per CDR3 protein. The sample has more than 1,000,000 distinct CDR3 sequences, roughly a quarter seen once. Extraction of total RNA produced a minimum of 5 micrograms from each sample. These sequences were also reported in another study, on T cells of mothers and their children. Per that study: Reads obtained per mother exceeded 8.5 million TCR beta CDR3 reads, with roughly 3.3 million obtained per child.

The clonotype originates from a girl aged 2 to 9 in good health. This sequence joins TRBV5-1 and TRBJ2-1, with D uncertain. TRBJ2-5 matches the DNA end more closely, so the J call is doubtful. The sample consisted of blood. Here the CDR3 DNA reads TGCGCCAGCAGCTTGGCCATAGGAGAGACCCAGTACTTC. This gives the protein CASSLAIGETQYF.